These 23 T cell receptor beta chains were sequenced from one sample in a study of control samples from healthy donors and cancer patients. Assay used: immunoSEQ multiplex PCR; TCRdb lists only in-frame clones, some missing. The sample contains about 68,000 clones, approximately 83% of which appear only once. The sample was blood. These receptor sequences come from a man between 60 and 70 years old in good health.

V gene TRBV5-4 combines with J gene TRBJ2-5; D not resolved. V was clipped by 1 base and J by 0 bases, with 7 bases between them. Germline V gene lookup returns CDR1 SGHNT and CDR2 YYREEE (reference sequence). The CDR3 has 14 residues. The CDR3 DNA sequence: TGTGCCAGCAGCTTGAGCCAAAACCAAGAGACCCAGTACTTC. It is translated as CASSLSQNQETQYF.

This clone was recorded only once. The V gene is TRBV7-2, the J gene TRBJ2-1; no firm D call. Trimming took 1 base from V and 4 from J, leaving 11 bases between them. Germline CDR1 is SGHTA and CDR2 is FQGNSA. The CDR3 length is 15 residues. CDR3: CASSLGPEHYNEQFF. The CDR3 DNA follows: TGTGCCAGCAGCTTAGGTCCCGAACATTACAATGAGCAGTTCTTC. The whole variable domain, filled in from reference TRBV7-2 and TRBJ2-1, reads GAGVSQSPSNKVTEKGKDVELRCDPISGHTALYWYRQSLGQGLEFLIYFQGNSAPDKSGLPSDRFSAERTGGSVSTLTIQRTQQEDSAVYLCASSLGPEHYNEQFFGPGTRLTVL.

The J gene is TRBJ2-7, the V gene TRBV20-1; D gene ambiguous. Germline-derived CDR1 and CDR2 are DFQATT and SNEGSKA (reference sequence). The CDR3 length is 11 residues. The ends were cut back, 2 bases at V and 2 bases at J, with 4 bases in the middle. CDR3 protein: CSARSPYEQYF. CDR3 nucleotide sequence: TGCAGTGCTAGATCCCCCTACGAGCAGTACTTC.

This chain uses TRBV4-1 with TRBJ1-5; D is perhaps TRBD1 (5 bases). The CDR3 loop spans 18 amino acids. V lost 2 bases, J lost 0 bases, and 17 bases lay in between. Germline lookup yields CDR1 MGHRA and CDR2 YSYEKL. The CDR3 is CASSQTGSIGTSNQPQHF. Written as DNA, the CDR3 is TGCGCCAGCAGCCAAACGGGGTCGATTGGGACTAGCAATCAGCCCCAGCATTTT.

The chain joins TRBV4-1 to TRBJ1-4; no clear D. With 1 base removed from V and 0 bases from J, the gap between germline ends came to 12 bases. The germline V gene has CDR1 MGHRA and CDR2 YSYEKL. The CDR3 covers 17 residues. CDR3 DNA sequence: TGCGCCAGCAGCCAAGGACCCGCCAGTTCAACTAATGAAAAACTGTTTTTT. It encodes CASSQGPASSTNEKLFF.

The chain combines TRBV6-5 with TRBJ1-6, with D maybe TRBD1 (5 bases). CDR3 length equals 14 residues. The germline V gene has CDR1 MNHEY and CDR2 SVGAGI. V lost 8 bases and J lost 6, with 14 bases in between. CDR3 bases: TGTGCCAGCTCCGGGACTCAGGGTAATTCACCCCTCCACTTT. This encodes CASSGTQGNSPLHF.

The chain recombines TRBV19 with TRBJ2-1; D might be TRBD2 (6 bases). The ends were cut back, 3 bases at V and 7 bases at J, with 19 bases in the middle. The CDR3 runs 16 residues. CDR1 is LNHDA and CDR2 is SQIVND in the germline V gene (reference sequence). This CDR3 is CASSIPGVAAGNEQFF. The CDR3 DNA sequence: TGTGCCAGTAGTATCCCCGGGGTAGCGGCGGGAAATGAGCAGTTCTTC.

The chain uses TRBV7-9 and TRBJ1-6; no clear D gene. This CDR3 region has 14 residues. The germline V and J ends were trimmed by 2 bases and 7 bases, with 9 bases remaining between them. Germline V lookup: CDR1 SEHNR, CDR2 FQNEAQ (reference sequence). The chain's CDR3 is CASSLNLGNSPLHF. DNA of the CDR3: TGTGCCAGCAGCTTAAATCTCGGAAATTCACCCCTCCACTTT. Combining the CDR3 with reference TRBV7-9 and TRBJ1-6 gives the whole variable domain DTGVSQNPRHKITKRGQNVTFRCDPISEHNRLYWYRQTLGQGPEFLTYFQNEAQLEKSRLLSDRFSAERPKGSFSTLEIQRTEQGDSAMYLCASSLNLGNSPLHFGNGTRLTVT.

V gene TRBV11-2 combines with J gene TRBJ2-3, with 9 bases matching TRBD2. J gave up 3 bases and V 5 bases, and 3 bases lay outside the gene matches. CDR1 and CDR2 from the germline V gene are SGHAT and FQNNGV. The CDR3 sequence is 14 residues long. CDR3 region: CASSPSGATDTQYF. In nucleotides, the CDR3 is TGTGCCAGCAGCCCTAGCGGGGCGACAGATACGCAGTATTTT.

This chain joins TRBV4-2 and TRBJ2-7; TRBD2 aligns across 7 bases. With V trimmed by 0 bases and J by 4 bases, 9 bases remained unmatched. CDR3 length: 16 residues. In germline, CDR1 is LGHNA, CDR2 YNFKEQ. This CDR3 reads CASSQDLGGSVYEQYF. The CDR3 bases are TGTGCCAGCAGCCAAGATCTTGGCGGGAGCGTGTACGAGCAGTACTTC.

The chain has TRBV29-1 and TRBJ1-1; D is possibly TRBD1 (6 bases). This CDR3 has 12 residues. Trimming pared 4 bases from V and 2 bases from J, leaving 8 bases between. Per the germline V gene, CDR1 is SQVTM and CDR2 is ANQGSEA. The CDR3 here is CSVVGGNTEAFF. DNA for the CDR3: TGCAGCGTTGTGGGGGGCAACACTGAAGCTTTCTTT.

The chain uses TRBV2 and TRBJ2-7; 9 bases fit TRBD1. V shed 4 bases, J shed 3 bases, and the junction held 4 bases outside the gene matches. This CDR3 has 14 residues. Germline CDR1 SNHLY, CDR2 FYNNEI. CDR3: CASSGLDRGYEQYF. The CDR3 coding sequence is TGTGCCAGCAGTGGATTGGACAGGGGCTACGAGCAGTACTTC. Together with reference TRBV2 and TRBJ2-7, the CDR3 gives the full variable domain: EPEVTQTPSHQVTQMGQEVILRCVPISNHLYFYWYRQILGQKVEFLVSFYNNEISEKSEIFDDQFSVERPDGSNFTLKIRSTKLEDSAMYFCASSGLDRGYEQYFGPGTRLTVT.

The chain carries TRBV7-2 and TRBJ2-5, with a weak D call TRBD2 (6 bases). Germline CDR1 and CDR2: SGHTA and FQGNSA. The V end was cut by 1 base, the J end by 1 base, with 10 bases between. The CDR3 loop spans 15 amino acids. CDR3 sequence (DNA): TGTGCCAGCAGCTTAGAACGGGGGACCCAAGAGACCCAGTACTTC. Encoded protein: CASSLERGTQETQYF.

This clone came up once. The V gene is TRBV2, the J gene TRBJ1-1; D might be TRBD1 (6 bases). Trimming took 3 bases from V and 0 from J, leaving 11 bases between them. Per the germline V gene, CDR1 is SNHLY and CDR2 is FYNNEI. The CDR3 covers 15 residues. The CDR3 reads CASSERQAMNTEAFF. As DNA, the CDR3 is TGTGCCAGCAGTGAGCGACAGGCTATGAACACTGAAGCTTTCTTT.

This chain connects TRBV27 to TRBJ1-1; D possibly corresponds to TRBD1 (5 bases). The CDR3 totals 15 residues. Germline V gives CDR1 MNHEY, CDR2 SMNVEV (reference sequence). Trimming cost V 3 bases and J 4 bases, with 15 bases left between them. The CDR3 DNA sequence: TGTGCCAGCAGTTTCGCGAGGGGTATGGCCACTGAAGCTTTCTTT. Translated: CASSFARGMATEAFF.

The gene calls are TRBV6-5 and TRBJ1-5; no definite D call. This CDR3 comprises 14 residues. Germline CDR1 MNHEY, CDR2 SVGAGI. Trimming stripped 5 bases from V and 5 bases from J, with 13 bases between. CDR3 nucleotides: TGTGCCAGCAGTCGAAATGGTAGGGATCAGCCCCAGCATTTT. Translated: CASSRNGRDQPQHF.

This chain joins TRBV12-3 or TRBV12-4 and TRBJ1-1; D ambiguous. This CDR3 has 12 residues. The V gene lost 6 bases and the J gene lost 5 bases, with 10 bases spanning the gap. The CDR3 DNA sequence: TGTGCCAGCAGACACGGAGAGACTGAAGCTTTCTTT. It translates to CASRHGETEAFF.

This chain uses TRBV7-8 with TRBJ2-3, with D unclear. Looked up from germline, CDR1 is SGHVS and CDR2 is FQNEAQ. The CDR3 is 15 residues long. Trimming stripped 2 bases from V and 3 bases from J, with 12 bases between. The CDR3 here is CASSLHGYGTDTQYF. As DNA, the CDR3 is TGTGCCAGCAGCTTACACGGGTATGGGACAGATACGCAGTATTTT.

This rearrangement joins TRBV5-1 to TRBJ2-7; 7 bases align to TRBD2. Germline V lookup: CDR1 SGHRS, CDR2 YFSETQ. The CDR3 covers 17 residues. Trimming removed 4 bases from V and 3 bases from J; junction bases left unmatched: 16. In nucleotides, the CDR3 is TGCGCCAGCAGCAGGACGGGAGGAAGCGGGAATTTCTACGAGCAGTACTTC. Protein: CASSRTGGSGNFYEQYF.

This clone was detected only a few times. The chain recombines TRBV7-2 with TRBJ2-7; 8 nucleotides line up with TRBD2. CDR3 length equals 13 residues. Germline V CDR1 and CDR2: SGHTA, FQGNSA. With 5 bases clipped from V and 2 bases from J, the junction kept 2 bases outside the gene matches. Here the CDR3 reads CASSRGGPYEQYF. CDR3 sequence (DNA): TGTGCCAGCAGCCGGGGGGGCCCCTACGAGCAGTACTTC.

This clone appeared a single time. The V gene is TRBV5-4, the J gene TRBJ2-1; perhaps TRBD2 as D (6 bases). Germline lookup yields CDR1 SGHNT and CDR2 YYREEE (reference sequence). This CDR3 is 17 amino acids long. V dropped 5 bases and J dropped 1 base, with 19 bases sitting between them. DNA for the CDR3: TGTGCCAGCAGTCCCGGGACGGGAGTTAAGTCCTACAATGAGCAGTTCTTC. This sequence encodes CASSPGTGVKSYNEQFF.

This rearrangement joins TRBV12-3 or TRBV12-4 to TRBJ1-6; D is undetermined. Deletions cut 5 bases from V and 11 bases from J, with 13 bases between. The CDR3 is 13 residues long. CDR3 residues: CASSQLTWAPLHF. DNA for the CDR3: TGTGCCAGCAGTCAACTCACTTGGGCACCCCTCCACTTT.

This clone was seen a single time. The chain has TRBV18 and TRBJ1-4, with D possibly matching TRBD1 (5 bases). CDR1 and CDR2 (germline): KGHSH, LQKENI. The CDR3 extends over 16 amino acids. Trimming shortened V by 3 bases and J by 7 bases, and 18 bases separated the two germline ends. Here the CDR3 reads CASSPSLGEGREKLFF. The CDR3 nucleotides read TGTGCCAGCTCACCCTCCTTGGGGGAAGGTCGTGAAAAACTGTTTTTT.